The rows below give T cell receptor beta chains drawn from one sample of a study of CD8 T cells in Susac syndrome. MiXCR, applied by TCRdb to the immunoSEQ multiplex PCR reads, yields one record per CDR3 protein. Counted here are 100,000 to 150,000 distinct CDR3 sequences, 90% to 95% occurring once; the ten biggest clones make up over 0.07%. Source material: CD4+ T cells from PBMCs. These receptors were collected from a human donor in good health. Both conserved end residues are part of each CDR3. D genes are given only for firm matches. Where a row states a size, it is once, few, many or the class of an expanded clone; other rows omit it.

V gene	D gene	J gene	clone size	CDR3 DNA	CDR3 protein
TRBV6-2/TRBV6-3	TRBD2	TRBJ2-5	-	TGTGCCAGCAGTTTGGGCGGGAGGCGGGAGACCCAGTACTTC	CASSLGGRRETQYF
TRBV29-1	-	TRBJ1-3	-	TGCAGCGTCGAGGGCTCTGGAAACACCATATATTTT	CSVEGSGNTIYF
TRBV20-1	-	TRBJ1-2	-	TGCAGTGCTGACGAGGGGGTGAACTATGGCTACACCTTC	CSADEGVNYGYTF
TRBV6-2/TRBV6-3	-	TRBJ1-1	-	TGTGCCAGCAGTTACACATCGGACACTGAAGCTTTCTTT	CASSYTSDTEAFF
TRBV9	TRBD2	TRBJ2-1	-	TGTGCCAGCAGCGTAGGAGCGGGACCCAATGAGCAGTTCTTC	CASSVGAGPNEQFF
TRBV29-1	TRBD2	TRBJ2-7	-	TGCAGCGGGCTAGCGGTTTCCTACGAGCAGTACTTC	CSGLAVSYEQYF
TRBV7-2	TRBD2	TRBJ2-5	-	TGTGCCAGCAGCTTAGTCGGGAGGGGAGAGACCCAGTACTTC	CASSLVGRGETQYF
TRBV2	-	TRBJ2-7	-	TGTGCCAGCAGGAGACATATTGTTATGGACGAGCAGTACTTC	CASRRHIVMDEQYF
TRBV18	TRBD2	TRBJ2-7	-	TGTGCCAGCTCACCAAGAGGGCGGGAGGGCCTCTCCGAGCAGTACTTC	CASSPRGREGLSEQYF
TRBV4-1	-	TRBJ1-5	-	TGCGCCAGCAGCCGAAGGGACTCTGACAATCAGCCCCAGCATTTT	CASSRRDSDNQPQHF
TRBV5-1	-	TRBJ1-2	once	TGCGCCAGCAGCTTGCTTACACAGAACTATGGCTACACCTTC	CASSLLTQNYGYTF
TRBV6-2/TRBV6-3	TRBD2	TRBJ2-2	-	TGTGCCAGCGGGCTAGCGGGCAGCACCGGGGAGCTGTTTTTT	CASGLAGSTGELFF
TRBV30	-	TRBJ2-7	-	TGTGCCTGGAGGGACAGAACCTACGAGCAGTACTTC	CAWRDRTYEQYF
TRBV29-1	-	TRBJ2-1	-	TGCAGCGCGGTCTTCGATTACAATGAGCAGTTCTTC	CSAVFDYNEQFF
TRBV6-6	-	TRBJ2-2	-	TGTGCCAGCAGCGCGACGGGCGTTCGGAACGGGGAGCTGTTTTTT	CASSATGVRNGELFF
TRBV20-1	TRBD2	TRBJ2-1	-	TGCAGTGCTAGAGTATCAGCGGGAGGAGGTAATGAGCAGTTCTTC	CSARVSAGGGNEQFF
TRBV29-1	TRBD1	TRBJ1-2	-	TGCAGCGGTTACGACAGGGGCTCTGCTAACTATGGCTACACCTTC	CSGYDRGSANYGYTF
TRBV19	-	TRBJ1-1	-	TGTGCCAGTAGTATAGGGACCAGGGCTGAAGCTTTCTTT	CASSIGTRAEAFF
TRBV5-1	TRBD2	TRBJ2-1	-	TGCGCCAGCAGTCGCGGGACTAGCGTAGACAATGAGCAGTTCTTC	CASSRGTSVDNEQFF
TRBV10-3	TRBD1	TRBJ1-1	-	TGTGCCATCAGTCCGGGACAGGGGGAGAACACTGAAGCTTTCTTT	CAISPGQGENTEAFF
TRBV20-1	TRBD2	TRBJ2-7	-	TGCAGTGCTAGCCTGCCTAGCGGGAGTGGCGAGCAGTACTTC	CSASLPSGSGEQYF
TRBV19	-	TRBJ1-5	-	TGTGCCAGTAGTATAGAGTCCAATCAGCCCCAGCATTTT	CASSIESNQPQHF
TRBV12-3/TRBV12-4	TRBD1	TRBJ2-7	few	TGTGCCAGCAGTTTAGCGGGACAGTCCTACGAGCAGTACTTC	CASSLAGQSYEQYF
TRBV3-1	-	TRBJ2-7	-	TGTGCCAGCAGCCCAACAAGGGTTCCGTCCGGGACCTACGAGCAGTACTTC	CASSPTRVPSGTYEQYF
TRBV7-9	TRBD1	TRBJ1-4	-	TGTGCCAGCAGCCCGCGACAGGGATATAATGAAAAACTGTTTTTT	CASSPRQGYNEKLFF